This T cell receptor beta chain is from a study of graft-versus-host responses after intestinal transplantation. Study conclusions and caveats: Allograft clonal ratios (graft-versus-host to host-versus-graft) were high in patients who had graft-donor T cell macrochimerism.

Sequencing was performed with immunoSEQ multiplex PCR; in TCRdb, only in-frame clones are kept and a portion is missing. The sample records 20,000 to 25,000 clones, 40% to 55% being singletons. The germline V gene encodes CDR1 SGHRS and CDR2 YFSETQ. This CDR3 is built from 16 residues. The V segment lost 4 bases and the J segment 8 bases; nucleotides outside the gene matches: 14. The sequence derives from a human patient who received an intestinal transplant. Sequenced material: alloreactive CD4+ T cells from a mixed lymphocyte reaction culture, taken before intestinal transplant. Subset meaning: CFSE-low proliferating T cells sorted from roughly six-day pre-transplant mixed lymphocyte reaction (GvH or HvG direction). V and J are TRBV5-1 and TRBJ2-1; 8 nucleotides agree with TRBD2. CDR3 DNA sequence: TGCGCCAGCAGCATAACAGCGGGGGCCTCTCGCTATGAGCAGTTCTTC. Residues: CASSITAGASRYEQFF.